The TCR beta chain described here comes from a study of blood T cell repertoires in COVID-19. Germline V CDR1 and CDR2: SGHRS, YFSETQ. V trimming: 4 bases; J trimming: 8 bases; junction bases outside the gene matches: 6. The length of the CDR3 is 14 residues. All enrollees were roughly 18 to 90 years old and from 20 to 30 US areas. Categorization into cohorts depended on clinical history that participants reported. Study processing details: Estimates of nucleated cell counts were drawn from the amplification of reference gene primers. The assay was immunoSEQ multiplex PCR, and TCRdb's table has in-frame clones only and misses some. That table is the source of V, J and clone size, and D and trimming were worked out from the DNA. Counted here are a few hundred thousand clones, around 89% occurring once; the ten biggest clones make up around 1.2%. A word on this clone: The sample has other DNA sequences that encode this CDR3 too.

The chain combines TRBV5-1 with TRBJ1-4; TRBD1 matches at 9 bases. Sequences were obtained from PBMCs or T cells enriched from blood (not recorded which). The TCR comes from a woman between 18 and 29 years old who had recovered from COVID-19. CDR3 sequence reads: CASSPGQGREKLFF. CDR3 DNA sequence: TGCGCCAGCAGCCCGGGACAGGGTAGGGAAAAACTGTTTTTT.